This T cell receptor beta chain stems from a study of molecular identifiers for immune sequencing clone quantification. TCRdb passed the PCR reads through MiXCR, listing each CDR3 protein once. The sample has tens of thousands of distinct CDR3 sequences; around a quarter are singletons. This receptor was taken from a human donor in good health. Some libraries in this study had Jurkat cell RNA spiked in. The sequenced sample consisted of naive CD8+ T cells from blood, with Jurkat cell RNA spiked in. Stated subset: FACS-sorted CD8+CD4-CCR7+CD45RA+ naive T cells.

DNA for the CDR3: TGTGCCAGCAGCTTAGGATCCCTACTAACTAGCGGGAGGGCCTACACCGGGGAGCTGTTTTTT. Its protein product is CASSLGSLLTSGRAYTGELFF. The genes are TRBV7-9 and TRBJ2-2, with 13 nucleotides matching TRBD2. The CDR3 extends over 21 amino acids. V shed 1 base and J 3 bases; nucleotides not matched to a gene: 14. In germline, CDR1 is SEHNR, CDR2 FQNEAQ (reference sequence).